This T cell receptor (beta chain) came from a study of a mutant IDH1 vaccine in newly diagnosed glioma. Clones were sequenced by immunoSEQ multiplex PCR, and TCRdb holds only the in-frame ones, with some missing. The data contain about 50,000 clones, approximately 84% of them singletons. Time point defined: week 47, end of study. One vaccine dose held 300 ug of mutant IDH1 20-mer peptide and came with topical imiquimod. Germline V CDR1 and CDR2: SGDLS, YYNGEE. This CDR3 spans 15 amino acids. V was clipped by 0 bases and J by 7 bases, with 14 bases between them. A note on this clone: Antigen unknown.

The input for sequencing was PBMCs, taken from a glioma patient whose treatment included an IDH1 peptide vaccine. The receptor's source is a woman in her twenties or thirties with glioma. Some clones in this sample may be carry-over from other donors' samples. This sequence joins TRBV9 and TRBJ2-1, with D perhaps TRBD2 (5 bases). The CDR3 DNA reads TGTGCCAGCAGCGTAGGGCAGCGGCAACTGAATGAGCAGTTCTTC. This translates into CASSVGQRQLNEQFF.